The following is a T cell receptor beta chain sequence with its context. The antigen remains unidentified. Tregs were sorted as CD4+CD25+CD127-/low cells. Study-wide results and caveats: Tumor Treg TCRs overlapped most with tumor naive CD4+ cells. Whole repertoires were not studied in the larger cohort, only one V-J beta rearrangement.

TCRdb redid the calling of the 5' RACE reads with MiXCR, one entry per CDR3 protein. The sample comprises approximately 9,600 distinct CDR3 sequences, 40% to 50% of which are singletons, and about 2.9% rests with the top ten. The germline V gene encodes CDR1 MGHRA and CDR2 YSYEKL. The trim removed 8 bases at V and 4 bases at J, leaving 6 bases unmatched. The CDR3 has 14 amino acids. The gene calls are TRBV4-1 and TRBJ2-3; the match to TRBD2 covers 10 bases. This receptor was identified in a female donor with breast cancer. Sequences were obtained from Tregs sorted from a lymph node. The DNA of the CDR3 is TGCGCCAGCGGACTAGCGGAGGACCCAGATACGCAGTATTTT. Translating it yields CASGLAEDPDTQYF.